A single sample is the source of the 6 T cell receptor beta chains below, sequenced in a study of vaccination and CD4 T cells after COVID-19. Regarding treatment: roughly 10-day PBMC culture with coronavirus spike peptide pools or control peptides (ViraFEST assay). These receptors have no known antigen. Sequence data for DNA of cultured CD4+ T cells were generated by the Oncomine TCR Beta short-read assay. TCRdb fed the PCR reads into MiXCR, producing one record per CDR3 protein. The sample consists of approximately 24,000 distinct CDR3 sequences, roughly 40% of them appearing once. The material sequenced was CD4+ T cells from blood, cultured in vitro. All receptors come from a human donor who had recovered from COVID-19.

The genes are TRBV7-2 and TRBJ1-1; no clear D gene. Germline assignment: CDR1 SGHTA and CDR2 FQGNSA. CDR3 length equals 16 residues. Trimming removed 5 bases at V and 0 bases at J, with 16 bases between. CDR3 DNA: TGTGCCAGCAGCCCTAGGGTGAACTCCCTGAACACTGAAGCTTTCTTT. Encoded protein: CASSPRVNSLNTEAFF.

This clonotype has only a few counts. The chain carries TRBV20-1 and TRBJ2-5; D could derive from TRBD1 or TRBD2 (5 bases each). The CDR3 covers 14 residues. Germline V CDR1 and CDR2: DFQATT, SNEGSKA (reference sequence). Deletions cut 3 bases from V and 2 bases from J, with 13 bases between. DNA of the CDR3: TGCAGTGCTAGGGAGGACACCACACAAGAGACCCAGTACTTC. Translated: CSAREDTTQETQYF.

This clonotype was observed a single time. The CDR3 DNA follows: TGTGCCAGCAGTTACAGGGTTTTAACTGGCTCACCCCTCCACTTT. Protein product: CASSYRVLTGSPLHF. V is TRBV12-3 or TRBV12-4 and J is TRBJ1-6, with D maybe TRBD1 (6 bases). The CDR3 runs to 15 residues. V lost 4 bases to trimming and J lost 10 bases, with 17 bases between them.

This chain uses TRBV20-1 with TRBJ2-7, with TRBD2 identical over 7 bases. The V gene's germline CDR1 is DFQATT and CDR2 SNEGSKA (reference sequence). Trimming cost V 8 bases and J 2 bases; bases outside gene matches: 12. The CDR3 is 14 residues long. Here the CDR3 reads CSSSPLGGTYEQYF. In nucleotides, the CDR3 is TGCAGTTCCTCCCCCTTGGGAGGGACCTACGAGCAGTACTTC.

This clonotype has a handful of counts. The V call is TRBV20-1, the J call TRBJ2-4; D ambiguous. CDR3 length equals 14 residues. Germline values: CDR1 DFQATT, CDR2 SNEGSKA (reference sequence). V was trimmed by 1 base and J by 1 base, leaving 8 bases between them. CDR3 residues: CSARVPDAKNIQYF. Here the CDR3 DNA reads TGCAGTGCTAGAGTCCCGGACGCCAAAAACATTCAGTACTTC.

The genes are TRBV19 and TRBJ2-7; TRBD1 aligns across 9 bases. V shed 6 bases, J shed 3 bases, and the junction held 9 bases outside the gene matches. Germline V gives CDR1 LNHDA, CDR2 SQIVND (reference sequence). The CDR3 is 15 residues long. In nucleotides, the CDR3 is TGTGCCAGTAGGTATTCCGGGACAGGGATCTACGAGCAGTACTTC. Translation gives CASRYSGTGIYEQYF.